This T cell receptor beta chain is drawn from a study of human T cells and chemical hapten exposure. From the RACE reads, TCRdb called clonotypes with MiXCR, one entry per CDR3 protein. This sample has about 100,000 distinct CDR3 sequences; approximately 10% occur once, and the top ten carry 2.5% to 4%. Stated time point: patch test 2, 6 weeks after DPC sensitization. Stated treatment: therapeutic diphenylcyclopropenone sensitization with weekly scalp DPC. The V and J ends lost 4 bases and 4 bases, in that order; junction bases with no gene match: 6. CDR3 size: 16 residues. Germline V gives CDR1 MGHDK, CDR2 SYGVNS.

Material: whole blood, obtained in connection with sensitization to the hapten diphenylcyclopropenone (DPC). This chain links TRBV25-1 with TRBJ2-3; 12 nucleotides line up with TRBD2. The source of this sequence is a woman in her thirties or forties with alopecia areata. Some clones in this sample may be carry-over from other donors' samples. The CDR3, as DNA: TGTGCCAGCAGTGGACCGCTAGCGGGAGGGCCAGATACGCAGTATTTT. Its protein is CASSGPLAGGPDTQYF.